These T cell receptor beta chains were read from a single sample in a study of blood T cell repertoires in COVID-19. Profiling relied on immunoSEQ multiplex PCR, and the TCRdb table lists in-frame clones only, not all of them. The sample consists of 150,000 to 170,000 clones, approximately 80% of them appearing once. The sequenced sample consisted of peripheral blood. These receptors were obtained from a woman in her sixties or seventies with acute or convalescent COVID-19. Each CDR3 is given with its conserved first and last residue. Fields, in order: V gene, J gene, D gene, clone size, CDR3 DNA, CDR3 protein. D genes are given only for firm matches. A clone size is listed for some rows: how often the clone was seen (once, few, many), or a class if it is expanded.

TRBV2	TRBJ2-1	TRBD1	NA	TGTGCCAGCACCCCCGGGACAGGGGGCTCTAATGAGCAGTTCTTC	CASTPGTGGSNEQFF
TRBV3-1/TRBV3-2	TRBJ2-1	TRBD1	NA	TGTGCCAGCAGCCAAAGGGACAGGGCCGTCAATGAGCAGTTCTTC	CASSQRDRAVNEQFF
TRBV11-2	TRBJ1-2	TRBD1	NA	TGTGCCAGCAGCTTAGTGGGACAGGCCGGCTATGGCTACACCTTC	CASSLVGQAGYGYTF
TRBV2	TRBJ2-5	TRBD2	NA	TGTGCCAGCAACCATCAGCGGGGGGGCCTTGGGCAAGAGACCCAGTACTTC	CASNHQRGGLGQETQYF
TRBV18	TRBJ2-1	NA	NA	TGTGCCAGCTCACTTTCGGATGAGCAGTTCTTC	CASSLSDEQFF
TRBV30	TRBJ1-4	TRBD1	NA	TGTGCCTGGAGTGTTCAGGGGGTTGCTAATGAAAAACTGTTTTTT	CAWSVQGVANEKLFF
TRBV7-9	TRBJ2-1	TRBD2	NA	TGTGCCAGCAGCCCCAGGACTAGTGGGGAGAGTGGTGAGCAGTTCTTC	CASSPRTSGESGEQFF
TRBV7-2	TRBJ1-1	NA	NA	TGTGCCAGCAGCTCCCAAGCGAACACTGAAGCTTTCTTT	CASSSQANTEAFF
TRBV6-1	TRBJ1-2	NA	NA	TGTGCCAGCAGTGAAGGGGGGGGCAGATATGGCTACACCTTC	CASSEGGGRYGYTF
TRBV5-1	TRBJ1-1	TRBD1	NA	TGCGCCAGCAGCTTGGGAGGGACAGGGGGCGGGTACACTGAAGCTTTCTTT	CASSLGGTGGGYTEAFF
TRBV7-3	TRBJ1-2	TRBD1	NA	TGTGCCAGCAGCTTAGCCCGAGTCGGGACAGGTGAACCCCACACCTTC	CASSLARVGTGEPHTF
TRBV28	TRBJ1-1	NA	NA	TGTGCCAGCAGTTTCAATGCAGGAGAAGCTTTCTTT	CASSFNAGEAFF
TRBV6-5	TRBJ1-2	TRBD1	once	TGTGCCAGCAGTTTCCGGGACAGTCGGAAAAATGGCTACACCTTC	CASSFRDSRKNGYTF
TRBV10-1	TRBJ1-1	NA	NA	TGCGCCAGCTCAGGACAACTAAACACTGAAGCTTTCTTT	CASSGQLNTEAFF
TRBV5-1	TRBJ2-3	TRBD2	NA	TGCGCCAGCAGCTCACTAGCGGTAGCAGATACGCAGTATTTT	CASSSLAVADTQYF
TRBV30	TRBJ2-2	TRBD2	few	TGTGCCTGGAGTTCACCCGGACTAGGCACCGGGGAGCTGTTTTTT	CAWSSPGLGTGELFF
TRBV29-1	TRBJ2-1	TRBD2	NA	TGCAGCGTCGGGACCCTAGCGGGGCGACAGTACAATGAGCAGTTCTTC	CSVGTLAGRQYNEQFF
TRBV11-2	TRBJ1-2	NA	NA	TGTGCCAGCAGCTTAGTCGACAAGGGGGTCTGGGGCTACACCTTC	CASSLVDKGVWGYTF
TRBV19	TRBJ1-3	NA	NA	TGTGCCAGTGGATTGGGCCAAGGGGCTGGAAACACCATATATTTT	CASGLGQGAGNTIYF
TRBV28	TRBJ1-5	TRBD1	NA	TGTGCCAGCAGACCTACAGGGGGTTCGCAGCCCCAGCATTTT	CASRPTGGSQPQHF
TRBV19	TRBJ1-5	NA	NA	TGTGCCAGTAGTCGCGGGTGGGGTCAGCCCCAGCATTTT	CASSRGWGQPQHF
TRBV6-5	TRBJ2-5	TRBD1	NA	TGTGCCAGCACCCCGGACAGGGGCGGAGAGACCCAGTACTTC	CASTPDRGGETQYF
TRBV6-1	TRBJ2-4	TRBD2	NA	TGTGCCAGCAGTGCCTCTAGCGGGGGGGCCCGAAACATTCAGTACTTC	CASSASSGGARNIQYF
TRBV7-2	TRBJ2-3	NA	NA	TGTGCCAGCAGCTTAGTCAGCGCAGATACGCAGTATTTT	CASSLVSADTQYF
TRBV3-1/TRBV3-2	TRBJ1-2	NA	NA	TGTGCCAGCAGCCAAGACGAGGCAGCCTATGGCTACACCTTC	CASSQDEAAYGYTF
TRBV28	TRBJ1-1	NA	NA	TGTGCCAGCAGCAATGGGAGGAACACTGAAGCTTTCTTT	CASSNGRNTEAFF
TRBV29-1	TRBJ2-1	TRBD1	NA	TGCAGCGTTGGTAACAGGGGGAAGGGCAATGAGCAGTTCTTC	CSVGNRGKGNEQFF
TRBV5-4	TRBJ1-4	TRBD1	NA	TGTGCCAGCAGCCCTGGGGGGACAGGGAATGAAAAACTGTTTTTT	CASSPGGTGNEKLFF
TRBV29-1	TRBJ2-1	NA	NA	TGCAGCGGGAGAATACTACTTGCGGAGCAGTTCTTC	CSGRILLAEQFF
TRBV27	TRBJ1-2	NA	NA	TGTGCCAGCAGTTTATCCGGGGTTGGCTATGGCTACACCTTC	CASSLSGVGYGYTF
TRBV6-6	TRBJ1-2	NA	NA	TGTGCCAGCAGTCGCAGGGGCGATCCCTTCTATGGCTACACCTTC	CASSRRGDPFYGYTF
TRBV19	TRBJ2-3	TRBD1	NA	TGTGCCAGTAGTATCCTGCGAGGACAGGGAACAAAAAGGTTAACAGATACGCAGTATTTT	CASSILRGQGTKRLTDTQYF
TRBV7-2	TRBJ1-2	NA	NA	TGTGCCAGCAGCTTAGCGCCGGGTAGCTATGGCTACACCTTC	CASSLAPGSYGYTF
TRBV12-5	TRBJ2-3	NA	NA	TGTGCTAGTGGTTTGGGACAACAGGGAGATACGCAGTATTTT	CASGLGQQGDTQYF
TRBV5-8	TRBJ1-1	NA	NA	TGTGCCAGCAGCTCGTACCCCCAGGGGATGGTCACTGAAGCTTTCTTT	CASSSYPQGMVTEAFF
TRBV7-3	TRBJ2-2	NA	NA	TGTGCCAGCAGCTCCCGACAGGAAAACACCGGGGAGCTGTTTTTT	CASSSRQENTGELFF
TRBV28	TRBJ2-3	TRBD2	few	TGTGCCAGCAGTTTATACGGCGGGGGGTTGACAGATACGCAGTATTTT	CASSLYGGGLTDTQYF
TRBV4-1	TRBJ1-5	TRBD1	NA	TGCGCCAGCAGCCGGGATTCGGGACAGGGAACGTGGGGCAATCAGCCCCAGCATTTT	CASSRDSGQGTWGNQPQHF
TRBV5-1	TRBJ1-2	NA	once	TGCGCCAGCAGCTCCTCCTCCCTGAGAAATAACTATGGCTACACCTTC	CASSSSSLRNNYGYTF
TRBV7-9	TRBJ1-2	TRBD1	few	TGTGCCAGCAGCTTCTCAGGTGGGACAGGGGGAGGCTACACCTTC	CASSFSGGTGGGYTF
TRBV5-1	TRBJ2-7	TRBD2	NA	TGCGCCAGCAGCCCGGAGGCTAGCGGGGGCTCCTACGAGCAGTACTTC	CASSPEASGGSYEQYF
TRBV5-1	TRBJ2-3	TRBD2	NA	TGCGCCAGCAGCCCAGGGGCGGGGGGCTACACAGATACGCAGTATTTT	CASSPGAGGYTDTQYF
TRBV3-1/TRBV3-2	TRBJ2-5	TRBD2	NA	TGTGCCAGCAGCCGGCCCGGCGGGAGGGAAGAGACCCAGTACTTC	CASSRPGGREETQYF
TRBV30	TRBJ1-2	TRBD1	NA	TGTGCCTGGAGTGCCTCCCGACAGGGGGCTGTCTACGTCTATGGCTACACCTTC	CAWSASRQGAVYVYGYTF
TRBV3-1/TRBV3-2	TRBJ1-2	TRBD1	NA	TGTGCCAGCAGCCAAGCTCTACAGGGGGCGAATGGCTACACCTTC	CASSQALQGANGYTF
TRBV6-6	TRBJ2-2	TRBD2	NA	TGTGCCAGCAGTCACCCGGGACTAGCGGGGGGCGAGAACACCGGGGAGCTGTTTTTT	CASSHPGLAGGENTGELFF